The rows below give T cell receptor beta chains drawn from one sample of a study of blood T cell repertoires in COVID-19. Clones were read by immunoSEQ multiplex PCR, and TCRdb kept only the in-frame ones, dropping some. The sample records roughly 250,000 clones, around 90% being singletons. Sequencing used PBMCs or T cells enriched from blood (not recorded which). The receptors were sampled from a man aged 50 or older who had been exposed to COVID-19. Each CDR3 is given with its conserved first and last residue. Each record gives: D gene, V gene, clone size, J gene, CDR3 protein, CDR3 DNA. D genes are given only for firm matches. Expanded clones get a size class; other rows say once, few or many, or leave the size out.

TRBD1	TRBV9	.	TRBJ1-2	CASSVGQGAYGYTF	TGTGCCAGCAGCGTAGGTCAGGGGGCCTATGGCTACACCTTC
TRBD2	TRBV5-1	.	TRBJ2-4	CARREVPGLAGGPGSKNIQYF	TGCGCCAGACGAGAGGTCCCGGGACTAGCGGGAGGGCCCGGATCCAAAAACATTCAGTACTTC
.	TRBV3-1/TRBV3-2	.	TRBJ1-3	CASSPGGYSGNTIYF	TGTGCCAGCAGCCCGGGAGGCTACTCTGGAAACACCATATATTTT
TRBD1	TRBV28	.	TRBJ1-2	CASSIGGRGEGYTF	TGTGCCAGCAGTATAGGGGGCCGGGGAGAAGGCTACACCTTC
.	TRBV2	.	TRBJ1-1	CASSGGVNTEAFF	TGTGCCAGCAGTGGGGGAGTGAACACTGAAGCTTTCTTT
.	TRBV5-1	.	TRBJ1-6	CASRGLGAQSPLHF	TGCGCCAGCAGGGGATTAGGGGCCCAGTCACCCCTCCACTTT
.	TRBV27	once	TRBJ2-3	CASSLWSGTGSTDTQYF	TGTGCCAGCAGTTTATGGAGCGGGACAGGTAGCACAGATACGCAGTATTTT
.	TRBV21-1	.	TRBJ1-1	CASSKQQGPFGNTEAFF	TGTGCCAGCAGCAAACAACAGGGACCTTTTGGGAACACTGAAGCTTTCTTT
.	TRBV30	.	TRBJ1-2	CAWNGLNYGYTF	TGTGCCTGGAATGGCCTTAACTATGGCTACACCTTC
.	TRBV5-6	once	TRBJ2-1	CASSRSRWADNEQFF	TGTGCCAGCAGTCGTAGTCGTTGGGCAGACAATGAGCAGTTCTTC